Presented here are 27 T cell receptor beta chains from one specimen sequenced in a study of blood T cells in healthy people across ages. Next came a second PCR, run for about 7 to 11 cycles, which used a sample-barcoded 5' primer along with a J-beta primer mix. TCRdb re-called the 5' RACE reads through MiXCR, storing one row per CDR3 protein. The sample records more than 650,000 distinct CDR3 sequences, more than 25% being singletons. This same sample was also part of a study on T cells of mothers and their children.

The sequenced sample consisted of blood. The origin of the receptors is a boy aged 10-17 years in good health.

A few counts support this clonotype. The chain couples TRBV15 to TRBJ1-6; 10 bases are shared with TRBD1. After removal of 4 bases from V and 4 bases from J, the junction contained 4 bases not matched to a gene. The CDR3 has 16 residues. Germline V lookup: CDR1 LNHNV, CDR2 YYDKDF (reference sequence). CDR3 DNA: TGTGCCACCAGCACAAGGGGACAGGGGTATAATTCACCCCTCCACTTT. This translates into CATSTRGQGYNSPLHF.

V gene TRBV12-3 or TRBV12-4 combines with J gene TRBJ2-3, with 12 bases aligning to TRBD2. Trimming removed 4 bases from V and 2 bases from J; junction bases left unmatched: 7. CDR3 length: 17 residues. CDR3 coding DNA: TGTGCCAGCAGTTCCTGGACTAGCGGGGCCGCCACAGATACGCAGTATTTT. Its translation is CASSSWTSGAATDTQYF.

The rearrangement uses TRBV6-1 and TRBJ2-7; 13 nucleotides line up with TRBD2. Per germline, CDR1 MNHNS and CDR2 SASEGT. The CDR3 consists of 16 residues. The ends lost 9 bases at V and 4 bases at J; junction bases unmatched: 12. The CDR3 loop is CASYRTSGGRGYEQYF. The CDR3 DNA follows: TGTGCCAGTTACAGGACTAGCGGGGGCCGGGGGTACGAGCAGTACTTC.

This clonotype was recorded a few times. The chain has TRBV9 and TRBJ2-7; 7 bases fit TRBD2. Germline CDR1 reads SGDLS; CDR2 reads YYNGEE. Unmatched junction bases numbered 7, after V lost 4 bases and J lost 3 bases. This CDR3 has 14 amino acids. CDR3 amino acids: CASSSQAGNYEQYF. Written as DNA, the CDR3 is TGTGCCAGCAGCTCGCAAGCGGGAAACTACGAGCAGTACTTC.

The sample holds a few counts of this clonotype. The V gene is TRBV28, the J gene TRBJ2-5, with a tentative D call TRBD1 (6 bases). The CDR3 runs 15 residues. The germline gives CDR1 MDHEN, CDR2 SYDVKM. Trimming removed 4 bases at V and 2 bases at J, with 14 bases between. CDR3 in DNA: TGTGCCAGCAGTTATCTAACAGGGAATCAAGAGACCCAGTACTTC. Residues: CASSYLTGNQETQYF.

V is TRBV12-3 or TRBV12-4 and J is TRBJ1-4; a possible D gene is TRBD1 (6 bases). The CDR3 loop spans 14 amino acids. Trimming took 3 bases from V and 7 from J, leaving 12 bases between them. CDR3 sequence (DNA): TGTGCCAGCAGTTTTGTCGGACAGTTTGAAAAACTGTTTTTT. The encoded protein is CASSFVGQFEKLFF.

This chain links TRBV20-1 with TRBJ2-5; 11 bases fit TRBD2. Trimming took 5 bases from V and 2 from J; bases not matched to a gene: 13. Germline CDR1 DFQATT, CDR2 SNEGSKA (reference sequence). There are 17 residues in the CDR3. CDR3 sequence: CSAAWGSGGAGQETQYF. CDR3 nucleotide sequence: TGCAGTGCTGCCTGGGGTAGCGGGGGGGCCGGGCAAGAGACCCAGTACTTC.

This clonotype was recorded once. This chain links TRBV5-4 with TRBJ1-5, with no clear D. The CDR3 runs to 13 residues. V was clipped by 2 bases and J by 5 bases, with 8 bases between them. Germline V gene data show CDR1 as SGHNT and CDR2 as YYREEE (reference sequence). The CDR3 loop is CASSLGLDQPQHF. The CDR3 nucleotides are TGTGCCAGCAGCTTAGGTCTGGATCAGCCCCAGCATTTT.

This chain connects TRBV6-1 to TRBJ2-4; maybe TRBD2 (5 bases). The germline gives CDR1 MNHNS, CDR2 SASEGT. Trimming cost V 8 bases and J 0 bases, with 14 bases left between them. This CDR3 is built from 15 residues. The CDR3 reads CASGGRRLAKNIQYF. The CDR3 DNA reads as TGTGCCAGCGGAGGACGGAGGTTAGCCAAAAACATTCAGTACTTC.

This chain uses TRBV4-1 with TRBJ2-4; D is uncertain. CDR3 length equals 14 residues. Germline loops: CDR1 MGHRA, CDR2 YSYEKL. The germline V and J ends were trimmed by 1 base and 7 bases, with 11 bases remaining between them. CDR3 protein: CASSQAGTDNIQYF. CDR3 in DNA: TGCGCCAGCAGCCAAGCAGGAACGGATAACATTCAGTACTTC.

J is TRBJ1-2 and V is TRBV2; the match to TRBD1 covers 8 bases. Germline values: CDR1 SNHLY, CDR2 FYNNEI. With V trimmed by 7 bases and J by 0 bases, 7 bases remained unmatched. This CDR3 spans 15 amino acids. CDR3 loop: CASTTDRASNYGYTF. The CDR3 DNA follows: TGTGCCAGCACTACGGACAGGGCTTCTAACTATGGCTACACCTTC.

The CDR3 here is CSAREHPGETQYF. Here the CDR3 DNA reads TGCAGTGCTAGAGAACACCCAGGGGAGACCCAGTACTTC. This chain uses TRBV20-1 with TRBJ2-5; D possibly corresponds to TRBD1 (5 bases). This CDR3 contains 13 residues. V lost 0 bases to trimming and J lost 5 bases, with 10 bases between them. CDR1 and CDR2 from the germline V gene are DFQATT and SNEGSKA (reference sequence).

The rearrangement joins TRBV28 to TRBJ2-1; D might be TRBD1 (6 bases). V was cut by 7 bases and J by 8 bases, with 9 bases left in between. CDR3 length: 11 residues. The germline V gene encodes CDR1 MDHEN and CDR2 SYDVKM. The CDR3 protein is CASKKGDEQFF. DNA of the CDR3: TGTGCCAGCAAAAAGGGGGATGAGCAGTTCTTC.

This sequence joins TRBV5-1 and TRBJ1-1; maybe TRBD1 (5 bases). Germline CDR1 is SGHRS and CDR2 is YFSETQ. The CDR3 covers 13 residues. V lost 7 bases and J 5 bases, leaving 15 bases between the germline ends. CDR3 in DNA: TGCGCCAGCGGGGCGAATTTAAGGACTGAAGCTTTCTTT. Translated, it gives CASGANLRTEAFF. The full variable domain, completed using reference TRBV5-1 and TRBJ1-1, is KAGVTQTPRYLIKTRGQQVTLSCSPISGHRSVSWYQQTPGQGLQFLFEYFSETQRNKGNFPGRFSGRQFSNSRSEMNVSTLELGDSALYLCASGANLRTEAFFGQGTRLTVV.

This clonotype was counted at least ten times. V gene TRBV20-1 combines with J gene TRBJ2-5; 8 nucleotides agree with TRBD2. Trimming took 8 bases from V and 5 from J; bases not matched to a gene: 10. Germline V gene sequence: CDR1 DFQATT, CDR2 SNEGSKA (reference sequence). CDR3 length: 13 residues. The CDR3, as DNA: TGCAGTTCCTCCGGGGGGGCCCGGGAGACCCAGTACTTC. This codes for CSSSGGARETQYF.

As regards this clonotype: One end of the junction fails to match germline, which may point to a read error. The chain combines TRBV28 with TRBJ1-2, with no clear D. This CDR3 has 11 amino acids. CDR1 is MDHEN and CDR2 is SYDVKM in the germline V gene. CDR3 in DNA: TGTGCCAGCAGCAAGAACTTTGGCTACACCTTC. Translating it yields CASSKNFGYTF.

The chain combines TRBV3-1 with TRBJ2-7, with D hard to call. V was pared by 4 bases and J by 2 bases, with 12 bases between. CDR3 length: 14 amino acids. Per germline, CDR1 LGHDT and CDR2 YNNKEL (reference sequence). As DNA, the CDR3 is TGTGCCAGCAGCCGCGTAGACTTGCCCTACGAGCAGTACTTC. It is translated as CASSRVDLPYEQYF.

In this sample, this clonotype turned up once. The chain uses TRBV7-6 and TRBJ1-2; maybe TRBD1 (6 bases). The length of the CDR3 is 13 residues. Trimming stripped 5 bases from V and 6 bases from J, with 13 bases between. CDR1 is SGHVS and CDR2 is FNYEAQ in the germline V gene. In DNA form, the CDR3 reads TGTGCCAGCAGCATCTGGACAGAAGATGGCTACACCTTC. Its translation is CASSIWTEDGYTF.

This sequence joins TRBV15 and TRBJ2-3; 9 bases agree with TRBD2. The CDR3 runs to 15 residues. The V and J ends lost 3 bases and 4 bases, in that order; junction bases with no gene match: 5. In germline, CDR1 is LNHNV, CDR2 YYDKDF (reference sequence). The CDR3 spells CATSRAAGGSDTQYF. CDR3 nucleotides: TGTGCCACCAGCAGGGCAGCGGGGGGTTCAGATACGCAGTATTTT.

This sequence joins TRBV6-4 and TRBJ2-3; D might be TRBD1 (5 bases). Trimming stripped 10 bases from V and 5 bases from J, with 16 bases between. The V gene's germline CDR1 is MRHNA and CDR2 SNTAGT. This CDR3 region has 13 residues. The CDR3 loop is CATKSREGDTQYF. The CDR3 DNA reads TGTGCCACCAAGTCCAGGGAAGGAGATACGCAGTATTTT.

Comments on this clonotype: Here the CDR3 omits its conserved ending phenylalanine or tryptophan, so a read error is the likely source. V usage is TRBV7-9 and J usage is TRBJ2-5; perhaps TRBD2 as D (6 bases). V was pared by 5 bases and J by 0 bases, with 13 bases between. The CDR3 runs 15 residues. Germline V lookup: CDR1 SEHNR, CDR2 FQNEAQ (reference sequence). The CDR3 region is CASSLRAGYQETQYL. Here the CDR3 DNA reads TGTGCCAGCAGCCTCAGGGCGGGGTACCAAGAGACCCAGTACCTC.

This clonotype was counted between two and nine times. The rearrangement uses TRBV7-9 and TRBJ2-5, with D perhaps TRBD1 (5 bases). The CDR3 runs 15 residues. Trimming pared 0 bases from V and 2 bases from J, leaving 10 bases between. Germline CDR1 SEHNR, CDR2 FQNEAQ (reference sequence). The DNA for the CDR3 is TGTGCCAGCAGCTTAGCGCGACGACAGCAAGAGACCCAGTACTTC. This gives the protein CASSLARRQQETQYF.

The table lists this clonotype with a few counts. The chain combines TRBV20-1 with TRBJ2-3; 9 nucleotides line up with TRBD2. This CDR3 region has 13 residues. J gave up 1 base and V 5 bases, and 1 base lay outside the gene matches. Germline values: CDR1 DFQATT, CDR2 SNEGSKA (reference sequence). Here the CDR3 reads CSAPSGGTDTQYF. The CDR3 nucleotides read TGCAGTGCTCCTAGCGGGGGCACAGATACGCAGTATTTT.

This clonotype was seen more than once but under ten times. The rearrangement joins TRBV3-1 to TRBJ1-3, with 8 nucleotides matching TRBD1. From germline, CDR1 is LGHDT and CDR2 YNNKEL (reference sequence). The CDR3 contains 19 residues. The V segment lost 1 base and the J segment 4 bases; nucleotides outside the gene matches: 15. The CDR3 here is CASSQGSTGGHLSGNTIYF. The CDR3, as DNA: TGTGCCAGCAGCCAAGGAAGCACAGGGGGGCATCTTTCCGGAAACACCATATATTTT.

This clonotype was seen a handful of times. V is TRBV20-1 and J is TRBJ1-4; tentative D call: TRBD1 (5 bases). Deletions cut 3 bases from V and 5 bases from J, with 10 bases between. The CDR3 spans 13 residues. CDR1 and CDR2 (germline): DFQATT, SNEGSKA (reference sequence). CDR3 sequence reads: CSARAGRNEKLFF. The CDR3 DNA sequence: TGCAGTGCTAGGGCAGGGCGGAATGAAAAACTGTTTTTT.

The chain has TRBV5-5 and TRBJ2-7, with TRBD1 matching over 10 bases. V shed 4 bases, J shed 3 bases, and the junction held 7 bases outside the gene matches. This CDR3 region has 15 residues. Germline V CDR1 and CDR2: SGHKS, YYEKEE (reference sequence). CDR3 nucleotides: TGTGCCAGCAGCGCTCAGACAGGGGGCTTCTACGAGCAGTACTTC. This translates into CASSAQTGGFYEQYF. Using reference TRBV5-5 and TRBJ2-7 for the parts outside the CDR3, the full variable domain is DAGVTQSPTHLIKTRGQQVTLRCSPISGHKSVSWYQQVLGQGPQFIFQYYEKEERGRGNFPDRFSARQFPNYSSELNVNALLLGDSALYLCASSAQTGGFYEQYFGPGTRLTVT.

There are a few counts of this clonotype. The chain has TRBV5-1 and TRBJ2-3; D may correspond to TRBD1 or TRBD2 (6 bases each). This CDR3 has 16 amino acids. V lost 3 bases to trimming and J lost 3 bases, with 17 bases between them. CDR1 SGHRS and CDR2 YFSETQ come from the germline V gene. DNA of the CDR3: TGCGCCAGCAGCTCGGCCGAAGGGGGGAGAACAGATACGCAGTATTTT. This encodes CASSSAEGGRTDTQYF.